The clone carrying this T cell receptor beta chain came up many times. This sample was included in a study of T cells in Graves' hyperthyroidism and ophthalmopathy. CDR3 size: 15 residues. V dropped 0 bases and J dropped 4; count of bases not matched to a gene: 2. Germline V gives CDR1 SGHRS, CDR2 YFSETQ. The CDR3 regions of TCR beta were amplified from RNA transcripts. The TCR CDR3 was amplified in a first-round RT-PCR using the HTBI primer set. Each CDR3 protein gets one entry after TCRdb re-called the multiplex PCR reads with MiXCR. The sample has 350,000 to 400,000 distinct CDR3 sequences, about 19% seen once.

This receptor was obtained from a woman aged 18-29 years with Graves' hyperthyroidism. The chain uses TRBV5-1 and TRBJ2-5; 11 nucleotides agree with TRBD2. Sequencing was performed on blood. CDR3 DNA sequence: TGCGCCAGCAGCTTGGGACTAGCGGGGAGAGAGACCCAGTACTTC. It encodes CASSLGLAGRETQYF.